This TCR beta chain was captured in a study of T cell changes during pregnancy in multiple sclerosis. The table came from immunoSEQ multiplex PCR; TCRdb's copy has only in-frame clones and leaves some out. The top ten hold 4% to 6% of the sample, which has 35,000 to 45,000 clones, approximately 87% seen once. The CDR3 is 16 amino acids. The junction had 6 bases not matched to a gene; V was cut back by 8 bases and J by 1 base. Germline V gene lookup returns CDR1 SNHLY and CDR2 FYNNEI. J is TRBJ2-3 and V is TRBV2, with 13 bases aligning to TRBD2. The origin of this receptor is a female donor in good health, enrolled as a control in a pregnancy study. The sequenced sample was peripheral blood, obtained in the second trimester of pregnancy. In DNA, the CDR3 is TGTGCCAGCGCTCCGACTAGCGGGGGGCGCACAGATACGCAGTATTTT. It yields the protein CASAPTSGGRTDTQYF.